This TCR beta chain is drawn from a study of T cell responses to AZD1222 COVID-19 vaccine. Data came from immunoSEQ multiplex PCR; TCRdb stores just in-frame clones and leaves some out. Of 73,000 or so clones in the sample, roughly 82% were seen once. This clone was observed a few times. The antigen is not known. This CDR3 spans 14 amino acids. Per the germline V gene, CDR1 is SGDLS and CDR2 is YYNGEE. Deletions cut 0 bases from V and 6 bases from J, with 9 bases between. Study observations and caveats: White British people made up most donors, females outnumbered males, and clonal diversity was possibly underestimated. Repertoire samples came only from after the peak T cell response. Across spike, vaccine-associated CD4 TCRs were found, dominant at 160-218 and 743-854.

The J gene is TRBJ2-2, the V gene TRBV9, with D possibly TRBD1 on 5 matching bases. This clonotype was obtained from an adult in good health. The sample was peripheral blood, taken on day 0 of AZD1222 vaccination. In DNA form, the CDR3 reads TGTGCCAGCAGCGTAGTTCAGGGCCCCGGGGAGCTGTTTTTT. Protein sequence: CASSVVQGPGELFF.